These 12 T cell receptor beta chains were sequenced from one sample in a study of human T cells and chemical hapten exposure. Time point denoted: pre-sensitization, week 0. Treatment meaning: therapeutic diphenylcyclopropenone sensitization with weekly scalp DPC. Via MiXCR, TCRdb re-called the RACE reads, giving one row per CDR3 protein. The table has 65,000 to 90,000 distinct CDR3 sequences, less than 15% seen once; the top ten hold about 4.6%. Sequences were derived from whole blood, sampled in connection with sensitization to the hapten diphenylcyclopropenone (DPC). All receptors derive from a woman aged 45-59 years with alopecia areata. Some clones in this sample may be carry-over from other donors' samples.

The chain carries TRBV20-1 and TRBJ2-7, with D hard to call. Germline V CDR1 and CDR2: DFQATT, SNEGSKA (reference sequence). V lost 5 bases and J lost 0, with 5 bases in between. The length of the CDR3 is 11 residues. This CDR3 is CSAQSSYEQYF. Here the CDR3 DNA reads TGCAGTGCTCAAAGCTCCTACGAGCAGTACTTC.

This clonotype has a handful of counts. CDR3 in amino acids: CASSAQGPSYNEQFF. DNA for the CDR3: TGTGCCAGCAGTGCCCAGGGGCCCTCCTACAATGAGCAGTTCTTC. The chain recombines TRBV2 with TRBJ2-1; a possible D gene is TRBD1 (6 bases). CDR3 length equals 15 residues. CDR1 is SNHLY and CDR2 is FYNNEI in the germline V gene. The V end lost 4 bases, the J end lost 0 bases, and 10 bases lay between the germline ends.

This chain links TRBV3-1 with TRBJ2-5; D is possibly TRBD1 (6 bases). The V and J ends lost 4 bases and 2 bases respectively, with 14 bases between them. This CDR3 spans 15 amino acids. From germline, CDR1 is LGHDT and CDR2 YNNKEL (reference sequence). The CDR3, as DNA: TGTGCCAGCAGCCCACGACAGGATATTCAAGAGACCCAGTACTTC. As protein: CASSPRQDIQETQYF.

This clonotype occurred a few times. V and J are TRBV7-9 and TRBJ1-1; 7 bases align to TRBD1. The CDR3 has 14 amino acids. The ends lost 3 bases at V and 5 bases at J; junction bases unmatched: 6. Looked up from germline, CDR1 is SEHNR and CDR2 is FQNEAQ (reference sequence). CDR3 coding DNA: TGTGCCAGCAGCTTCAACAGGGGAGGGACTGAAGCTTTCTTT. Amino acids: CASSFNRGGTEAFF.

The chain employs TRBV5-1 and TRBJ2-3; 7 bases are shared with TRBD2. The CDR3 runs 15 residues. Per germline, CDR1 SGHRS and CDR2 YFSETQ. J lost 6 bases, V lost 5 bases, and 12 bases had no gene match. The CDR3 spells CASRRAAGEEDTQYF. In nucleotides, the CDR3 is TGCGCCAGCAGACGGGCGGCGGGAGAGGAGGATACGCAGTATTTT.

This clonotype was found a few times. The V call is TRBV28, the J call TRBJ2-3, with a tentative D call TRBD1 (5 bases). V was clipped by 3 bases and J by 2 bases, with 15 bases between them. Germline assignment: CDR1 MDHEN and CDR2 SYDVKM. CDR3 length: 16 residues. The CDR3 DNA reads TGTGCCAGCAGTTTCTCCCAGGGTCCATACACAGATACGCAGTATTTT. Residues: CASSFSQGPYTDTQYF.

The genes are TRBV7-6 and TRBJ1-6; no definite D call. This CDR3 contains 15 residues. V was shortened by 5 bases and J by 7 bases, with 15 bases between the two germline ends. The germline V gene has CDR1 SGHVS and CDR2 FNYEAQ. The CDR3 here is CASSPKAGPNSPLHF. The CDR3 region has the DNA TGTGCCAGCAGCCCAAAAGCGGGCCCCAATTCACCCCTCCACTTT.

The rearrangement uses TRBV24-1 and TRBJ2-3; D is undetermined. V lost 0 bases and J 4 bases, leaving 7 bases between the germline ends. Looked up from germline, CDR1 is KGHDR and CDR2 is SFDVKD. The CDR3 is 14 residues long. The CDR3 loop reads CATSDLYKADTQYF. In DNA form, the CDR3 reads TGTGCCACCAGTGATTTGTATAAGGCAGATACGCAGTATTTT.

The table lists this clonotype with many counts. The chain is built from TRBV6-6 and TRBJ2-5, with 11 bases aligning to TRBD2. This CDR3 has 15 amino acids. Germline CDR1 and CDR2: MNHNY and SVGAGI (reference sequence). V was pared by 6 bases and J by 1 base, with 4 bases of the junction left unmatched. The CDR3 DNA is TGTGCCAGCAGGACTAGCGGGACAATCCAAGAGACCCAGTACTTC. It codes for CASRTSGTIQETQYF.

Ten or more counts support this clonotype. The chain links TRBV6-4 to TRBJ1-1; no firm D call. Germline CDR1 reads MRHNA; CDR2 reads SNTAGT. Trimming left V 6 bases short and J 0 bases short, with 8 bases between. The CDR3 is 13 residues long. The CDR3 region is CASSEQLNTEAFF. For the CDR3, the DNA is TGTGCCAGCAGCGAACAGTTGAACACTGAAGCTTTCTTT.

This clonotype was found many times. V and J are TRBV7-2 and TRBJ2-3, with 9 bases lining up with TRBD1. Germline lookup yields CDR1 SGHTA and CDR2 FQGNSA. There are 16 residues in the CDR3. V trimming: 5 bases; J trimming: 4 bases; junction bases outside the gene matches: 10. The CDR3 is CASSTYRGRGADTQYF. CDR3 nucleotide sequence: TGTGCCAGCAGCACATACAGGGGGCGCGGTGCAGATACGCAGTATTTT. The whole variable domain, filled in from reference TRBV7-2 and TRBJ2-3, reads GAGVSQSPSNKVTEKGKDVELRCDPISGHTALYWYRQSLGQGLEFLIYFQGNSAPDKSGLPSDRFSAERTGGSVSTLTIQRTQQEDSAVYLCASSTYRGRGADTQYFGPGTRLTVL.

Only a few counts were recorded for this clonotype. The chain links TRBV27 to TRBJ1-2, with no clear D. Germline-derived CDR1 and CDR2 are MNHEY and SMNVEV (reference sequence). The germline V and J ends were trimmed by 3 bases and 3 bases, with 11 bases remaining between them. The CDR3 totals 14 residues. DNA of the CDR3: TGTGCCAGCAGTTTCCGCCGCTCTCACTATGGCTACACCTTC. It encodes CASSFRRSHYGYTF.